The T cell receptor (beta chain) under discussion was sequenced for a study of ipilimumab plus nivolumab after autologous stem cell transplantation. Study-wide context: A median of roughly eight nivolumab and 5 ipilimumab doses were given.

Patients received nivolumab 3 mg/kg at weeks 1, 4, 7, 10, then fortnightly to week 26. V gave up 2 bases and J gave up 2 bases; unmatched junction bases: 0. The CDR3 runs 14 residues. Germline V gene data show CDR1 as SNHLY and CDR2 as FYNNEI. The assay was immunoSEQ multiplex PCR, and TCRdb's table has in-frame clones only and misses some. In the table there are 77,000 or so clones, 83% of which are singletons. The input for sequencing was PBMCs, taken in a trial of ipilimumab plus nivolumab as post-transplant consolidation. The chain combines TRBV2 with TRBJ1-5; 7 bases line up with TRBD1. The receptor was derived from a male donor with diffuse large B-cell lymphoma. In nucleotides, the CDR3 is TGTGCCAGCAGTGAAACAGGGGGCAATCAGCCCCAGCATTTT. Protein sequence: CASSETGGNQPQHF.